This T cell receptor beta chain derives from a study of OX40 agonist ivuxolimab in advanced cancers. Study summary: Ivuxolimab doses were 0.01, 0.1, 0.3, 1.5, 3 or 10 mg/kg every 2 weeks.

Germline assignment: CDR1 SSHAT and CDR2 FNYEAQ (reference sequence). The CDR3 contains 13 residues. Note on this clone: Mismatch with germline at one junction end may stem from a read error.

Blood sampling took place at baseline, cycle 4 day 1, and cycle 7 day 1. The protocol was immunoSEQ multiplex PCR, while the TCRdb copy is restricted to in-frame clones and leaves out a portion. The sample includes 57,000 or so clones, about 85% of them seen just once. The chain combines TRBV7-7 with TRBJ2-5; D gene unclear. This clonotype was sampled from an adult with an advanced solid tumor such as melanoma, head and neck, liver or kidney cancer. Material: CD4+ or CD8+ T cells sorted from blood, obtained in a trial of the OX40 agonist ivuxolimab. DNA of the CDR3: TGTGCCAGCAGCTTAGTTGTCCAAGGGACCCAGTACTTC. The encoded protein is CASSLVVQGTQYF.